This TCR beta chain was identified during a study of control samples from healthy donors and cancer patients. The CDR3 is made up of 20 amino acids. Repertoires were generated with immunoSEQ multiplex PCR, while TCRdb's copy carries only in-frame clones and drops some. Of 95,000 to 150,000 clones listed, 85% to 95% are singletons. The V gene is TRBV21-1, the J gene TRBJ1-5; TRBD1 is the table's D call and was not checked against the DNA. TRBV21-1 is marked as a pseudogene. This sequence was found in a man aged 80 or over with head and neck cancer. Specimen: PBMCs. The CDR3 region is CASSKPHRDRPGHSNQPQHF. The CDR3 DNA reads TGTGCCAGCAGCAAACCCCACAGGGATAGGCCGGGCCATAGCAATCAGCCCCAGCATTTT.